This T cell receptor beta chain was recorded in a study of shared clonotypes between healthy human individuals. General observations from the study: Non-shared clonotypes had lower generation probabilities than clonotypes shared by all four sorted-subset donors. Naive CD4 clonotypes were shared across a handful of donors at around 5%.

Regarding this clone: Its antigen is not known. Additional DNA sequences in this sample encode the identical CDR3.

CDR1 is LNHDA, CDR2 SQIVND, per germline (reference sequence). The CDR3 covers 13 residues. The V gene lost 1 base and the J gene lost 6 bases, with 8 bases spanning the gap. Deep was the level used in running the assay. Genomic DNA of every subset was divided equally among multiple immunoSEQ plates. Sequencing was performed with immunoSEQ multiplex PCR; in TCRdb, only in-frame clones are kept and a portion is missing. This sample has some 1,400,000 clones, with roughly 97% found just once. The TCR originated in a man between 25 and 39 years old in good health. The rearrangement joins TRBV19 to TRBJ2-3, with D perhaps being TRBD1 or TRBD2 (5 bases each). The sample consisted of naive CD4+ T cells sorted from blood. Subset given: CD45RA+ positively selected. CDR3: CASSIGGTDTQYF. CDR3 sequence (DNA): TGTGCCAGTAGTATAGGAGGGACGGATACGCAGTATTTT.